The rows below give T cell receptor beta chains drawn from one sample of a study of cytomegalovirus exposure and HLA in healthy donors. Clones were sequenced by immunoSEQ multiplex PCR, and TCRdb holds only the in-frame ones, with some missing. The sample records 71,000 or so clones, 94% being singletons. Sequences were obtained from PBMCs. The receptor set was obtained from a woman under 30 in good health and CMV-seronegative. Both conserved end residues are part of each CDR3. A D gene is named only where the DNA matches it firmly. Only some rows state a clone size, as once, few, many or a class for expanded clones.

.,.,TRBV7-9,TRBJ2-7,15,CASSRDGNRAYEQYF,TGTGCCAGCAGCCGAGACGGAAACAGGGCTTACGAGCAGTACTTC
.,.,TRBV28,TRBJ1-4,13,CASSSGLPRKLFF,TGTGCCAGCAGTTCGGGACTACCAAGAAAACTGTTTTTT
TRBD1,.,TRBV11-2,TRBJ2-1,19,CASRGVTGNTLSSYNEQFF,TGTGCCAGCAGGGGGGTGACAGGGAACACCCTAAGCTCCTACAATGAGCAGTTCTTC
.,.,TRBV19,TRBJ1-5,15,CASSPHTGADQPQHF,TGTGCCAGTAGTCCCCACACAGGAGCCGACCAGCCCCAGCATTTT
.,.,TRBV7-9,TRBJ1-5,14,CASSLGAGYQPQHF,TGTGCCAGCAGCTTAGGCGCAGGGTATCAGCCCCAGCATTTT
TRBD2,.,TRBV6-4,TRBJ2-1,15,CASSDLAGGQNEQFF,TGTGCCAGCAGTGACCTAGCGGGGGGGCAAAATGAGCAGTTCTTC
.,.,TRBV5-4,TRBJ2-5,13,CASSLASQKTQYF,TGTGCCAGCAGCTTGGCTAGCCAGAAGACCCAGTACTTC
TRBD1,.,TRBV6-1,TRBJ2-3,15,CASSAGTGSTDTQYF,TGTGCCAGCAGTGCCGGGACAGGGAGCACAGATACGCAGTATTTT
TRBD2,.,TRBV29-1,TRBJ2-1,15,CSVGVAGGRGNEQFF,TGCAGCGTTGGGGTAGCGGGGGGCCGGGGGAATGAGCAGTTCTTC
.,.,TRBV25-1,TRBJ1-3,16,CASSEAEGLSGNTIYF,TGTGCCAGCAGTGAAGCGGAGGGCTTGTCTGGAAACACCATATATTTT
.,.,TRBV7-9,TRBJ1-2,12,CASSSGRDGYTF,TGTGCCAGCAGTTCAGGGAGGGACGGCTACACCTTC
.,.,TRBV2,TRBJ2-3,12,CASRQETDTQYF,TGTGCCAGCAGGCAGGAAACAGATACGCAGTATTTT
TRBD2,.,TRBV7-6,TRBJ2-3,17,CASSPRTSGGSADTQYF,TGTGCCAGCAGCCCCAGGACTAGCGGGGGTAGCGCAGATACGCAGTATTTT
.,.,TRBV9,TRBJ2-2,14,CASSVMTDTGELFF,TGTGCCAGCAGCGTAATGACAGACACCGGGGAGCTGTTTTTT
.,.,TRBV7-3,TRBJ1-6,18,CASNPKLPARAYNSPLHF,TGTGCCAGCAACCCAAAGCTCCCGGCCAGGGCCTATAATTCACCCCTCCACTTT
.,.,TRBV10-2,TRBJ1-6,16,CASSAPEDSPWSPLHF,TGCGCCAGCAGTGCCCCGGAGGACAGCCCTTGGTCACCCCTCCACTTT
TRBD1,once,TRBV6-6,TRBJ2-1,15,CASSYLQGADNEQFF,TGTGCCAGCAGTTACCTCCAGGGGGCAGACAATGAGCAGTTCTTC
.,.,TRBV10-3,TRBJ2-3,15,CAIKSGWRIPDTQYF,TGTGCCATCAAATCTGGGTGGAGGATCCCAGATACGCAGTATTTT